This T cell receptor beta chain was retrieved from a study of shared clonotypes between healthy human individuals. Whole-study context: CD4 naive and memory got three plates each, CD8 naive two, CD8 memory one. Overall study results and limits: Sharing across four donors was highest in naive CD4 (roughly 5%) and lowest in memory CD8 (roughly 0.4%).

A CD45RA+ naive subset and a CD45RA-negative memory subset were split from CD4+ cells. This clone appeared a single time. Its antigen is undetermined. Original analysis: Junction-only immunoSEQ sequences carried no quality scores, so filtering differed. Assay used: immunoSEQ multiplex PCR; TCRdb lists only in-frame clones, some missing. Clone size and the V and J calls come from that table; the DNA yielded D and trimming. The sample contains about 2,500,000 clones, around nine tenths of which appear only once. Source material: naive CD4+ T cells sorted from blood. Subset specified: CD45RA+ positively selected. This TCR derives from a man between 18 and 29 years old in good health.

CDR3 in amino acids: CASSDRAHTDTQYF. CDR3 bases: TGTGCCAGCAGTGACAGGGCGCACACAGATACGCAGTATTTT. V usage is TRBV6-4 and J usage is TRBJ2-3; unclear D gene. The germline V and J ends were trimmed by 2 bases and 2 bases, with 8 bases remaining between them. This CDR3 comprises 14 residues. Germline V gene data show CDR1 as MRHNA and CDR2 as SNTAGT.